This is a list of T cell receptor beta chains from one sample in a study of T cells in Graves' hyperthyroidism and ophthalmopathy. From the multiplex PCR reads, TCRdb called clonotypes with MiXCR, one entry per CDR3 protein. The table shows some 690,000 distinct CDR3 sequences, with 15% to 20% occurring only once. The sequencing input was blood. Receptor source: a man between 45 and 60 years old with Graves' hyperthyroidism. Each CDR3 is given with its conserved first and last residue. D genes are given only for firm matches. Clone size, where shown, is once, few, many, or a class for clones that have expanded.

abundance	d_gene	v_gene	j_gene	CDR3nt	CDR3aa
many	TRBD1	TRBV28	TRBJ2-1	TGTGCCAGCAGTTTAAGGGGGCTTGGCTCCTACAATGAGCAGTTCTTC	CASSLRGLGSYNEQFF
many	TRBD2	TRBV20-1	TRBJ2-1	TGCAGTGCTCTCCAGCGGGAGGGGAACAATGAGCAGTTCTTC	CSALQREGNNEQFF
NA	TRBD2	TRBV7-2	TRBJ2-7	TGTGCCAGCAGCGTCTACGGGACTAGCATAGCCTACGAGCAGTACTTC	CASSVYGTSIAYEQYF
many	NA	TRBV27	TRBJ2-1	TGTGCCAGCAGATACCTCCTCGGTACAGGAAGGGGGGCCAATGAGCAGTTCTTC	CASRYLLGTGRGANEQFF
few	NA	TRBV24-1	TRBJ2-1	TGTGCCACCAGTGATTTGCGGCTTTCAGCCACCCGCTCCTACAATGAGCAGTTCTTC	CATSDLRLSATRSYNEQFF
NA	NA	TRBV5-1	TRBJ1-2	TGCGCCAGCAGCTGGGAGACAGCTCTCTATGGCTACACCTTC	CASSWETALYGYTF
few	NA	TRBV4-1	TRBJ2-3	TGCGCCAGCAGCCAAGAGGACCGAAAGAGCTACACAGATACGCAGTATTTT	CASSQEDRKSYTDTQYF
many	TRBD1	TRBV19	TRBJ2-7	TGTGCCAGTAGTCCTCAAAAGACAGGGGCGAACTACGAGCAGTACTTC	CASSPQKTGANYEQYF
many	TRBD2	TRBV28	TRBJ2-7	TGTGCCAGCAGTTCCCCCTCTCTAGCGGGAGTCACCTACGAGCAGTACTTC	CASSSPSLAGVTYEQYF
many	TRBD1	TRBV12-3/TRBV12-4	TRBJ1-5	TGTGCCAGTCACGGGACAGGGAATCAGCCCCAGCATTTT	CASHGTGNQPQHF
NA	NA	TRBV2	TRBJ1-3	TGTGCCAGCAGCGACGACAGCGGCTCTGGAAACACCATATATTTT	CASSDDSGSGNTIYF
NA	NA	TRBV5-4	TRBJ1-5	TGCGCCAGCGGCGAGCTGGGGAATCAGCCCCAGCATTTT	CASGELGNQPQHF
NA	NA	TRBV7-2	TRBJ1-4	TGTGCCAGCAACCCGGGGGGGGGGGGGAAGAAAAAACTGTTTTTT	CASNPGGGGKKKLFF
few	NA	TRBV19	TRBJ1-2	TGTGCCAGTAAGAGCCGATTATGGGGTTTCGAGGGCGGCTACACCTTC	CASKSRLWGFEGGYTF
many	NA	TRBV28	TRBJ2-3	TGTGCCAGCAGGGGAAGGGATCACTCTAGCACAGATACGCAGTATTTT	CASRGRDHSSTDTQYF
many	NA	TRBV6-5	TRBJ2-2	TGTGCCAGCAGTTACTTAACGGGCCCCACCGGGGAGCTGTTTTTT	CASSYLTGPTGELFF
few	NA	TRBV27	TRBJ2-2	TGTGCCAGCAGTCCCCATGGCAGGGAGAACACCGGGGAGCTGTTTTTT	CASSPHGRENTGELFF
few	NA	TRBV29-1	TRBJ2-6	TGCAGCGTGCATGGAGCCGGGGGCAGGGGGGCCAACGTCCTGACTTTC	CSVHGAGGRGANVLTF
NA	NA	TRBV28	TRBJ2-2	TGTGCCAGCAGTTTGGCTGTCGGGGAGCTGTTTTTT	CASSLAVGELFF
many	TRBD2	TRBV2	TRBJ2-7	TGTGCCAGCAGTGACTCGGCTAGCGGGGAAACCTTCTACGAGCAGTACTTC	CASSDSASGETFYEQYF
many	NA	TRBV20-1	TRBJ1-4	TGCAGTGCTAGAGATTTCTGGGGGAATGAAAAACTGTTTTTT	CSARDFWGNEKLFF
NA	TRBD2	TRBV3-1	TRBJ2-3	TGTGCCAGCAGCCAAGTGGGACTAGCGGGACCCCGCACAGATACGCAGTATTTT	CASSQVGLAGPRTDTQYF
many	NA	TRBV28	TRBJ1-2	TGTGCCAGCAGTTTAGGTTGGCGGATCGGAAGTAACTCTGACTACACCTTC	CASSLGWRIGSNSDYTF
many	TRBD1	TRBV2	TRBJ2-7	TGTGCCAGTTTGCGGGACAGGGGGTCCGAGCAGTACTTC	CASLRDRGSEQYF
few	NA	TRBV20-1	TRBJ1-2	TGCAGTGCTAGAGTCGACCGCGGATCTAACTATGGCTACACCTTC	CSARVDRGSNYGYTF
many	NA	TRBV27	TRBJ1-6	TGTGCCAGCAGCCGCGGGACCTACTCCTATAATTCACCCCTCCACTTT	CASSRGTYSYNSPLHF
few	NA	TRBV5-1	TRBJ1-5	TGCGCCAGCAGCTTGGCCGAAAATGTTTCCGGATTATATGATAGCAATCAGCCCCAGCATTTT	CASSLAENVSGLYDSNQPQHF
many	NA	TRBV11-2	TRBJ2-3	TGTGCCAGCAGCGGAACAGGCCGTTTAGATACGCAGTATTTT	CASSGTGRLDTQYF
NA	NA	TRBV5-1	TRBJ1-1	TGCGCCAGCAGTACGGGGGGCGGGAACACTGAAGCTTTCTTT	CASSTGGGNTEAFF
NA	NA	TRBV7-3	TRBJ2-2	TGTGCCAGCAGCCCGAGATCGGTGGGCGGGGAGCTGTTTTTT	CASSPRSVGGELFF
many	TRBD2	TRBV12-3/TRBV12-4	TRBJ2-1	TGTGCCAGCAGGGGTCCTAGCGGGAGTTCCTACAATGAGCAGTTCTTC	CASRGPSGSSYNEQFF
few	NA	TRBV7-9	TRBJ1-6	TGTGCCAGCAGCCCAATGACAGGCACGCCGGGGAATTCACCCCTCCACTTT	CASSPMTGTPGNSPLHF
few	NA	TRBV6-1	TRBJ1-1	TGTGCCAGCAGTATCAACAGGGATCTTAACACTGAAGCTTTCTTT	CASSINRDLNTEAFF
NA	TRBD2	TRBV29-1	TRBJ2-1	TGCAGCGTGGGACTAGCGGGAGGATACAATGAGCAGTTCTTC	CSVGLAGGYNEQFF
few	NA	TRBV28	TRBJ1-5	TGTGCCAGCGGGGGTGAAGTTAGCAATCAGCCCCAGCATTTT	CASGGEVSNQPQHF
few	NA	TRBV27	TRBJ2-7	TGTGCCAGCGGTATAGGGCGGGGTCCGCCCTACGAGCAGTACTTC	CASGIGRGPPYEQYF
NA	TRBD1	TRBV3-1	TRBJ2-1	TGTGCCAGCAGCCAAGACCGGACAGGGGCGAACTACAATGAGCAGTTCTTC	CASSQDRTGANYNEQFF
NA	NA	TRBV6-1	TRBJ2-7	TGTGCCGGCAGTGAACCGACAGTTTCCCACTACGAGCAGTACTTC	CAGSEPTVSHYEQYF
few	NA	TRBV4-3	TRBJ2-7	TGCGCCAGCAGCCAAGAGACTAGAGGGGCCTACGAGCAGTACTTC	CASSQETRGAYEQYF
many	NA	TRBV6-2/TRBV6-3	TRBJ2-7	TGTGCCAGCAGTTATGGTGGTAGCGACGAGCAGTACTTC	CASSYGGSDEQYF
many	TRBD2	TRBV29-1	TRBJ2-7	TGCAGCGTTGAAGATGGTGTTACTAGCGGGAGCTACGAGCAGTACTTC	CSVEDGVTSGSYEQYF
many	NA	TRBV28	TRBJ1-4	TGTGCCAGCAGCCGGAGGGGAGCAACTAATGAAAAACTGTTTTTT	CASSRRGATNEKLFF
few	NA	TRBV7-2	TRBJ1-6	TGTGCCAGCAGCCCCCGTTCAGCTTCGCCCCTCCACTTT	CASSPRSASPLHF
many	TRBD2	TRBV12-3/TRBV12-4	TRBJ2-1	TGTGCCAGCAGTTCAACTAGCGGGAGCTACAATGAGCAGTTCTTC	CASSSTSGSYNEQFF
many	NA	TRBV7-6	TRBJ2-1	TGTGCCAGCAGCCGCAATGGGCCCCGTCGCCGCGATGAGCAGTTCTTC	CASSRNGPRRRDEQFF
NA	NA	TRBV18	TRBJ1-2	TGTGCCAGCTCCCCCCGGGCACCGGGACATAGTTATGGCTACACCTTC	CASSPRAPGHSYGYTF
many	NA	TRBV27	TRBJ1-3	TGTGCCAGCAGTTCCCCACGGTGTCTCGGAAACACCATATATTTT	CASSSPRCLGNTIYF
many	NA	TRBV30	TRBJ2-6	TGTGCCTGGAGTCCCTCCGGGGCCAACGTCCTGACTTTC	CAWSPSGANVLTF
many	NA	TRBV2	TRBJ2-5	TGTGCCAGCAGTCACAGGAACCAAGAGACCCAGTACTTC	CASSHRNQETQYF
many	NA	TRBV28	TRBJ1-1	TGTGCCAGCAGTTTACCCCCCCCGGTTGGGACTGAAGCTTTCTTT	CASSLPPPVGTEAFF
many	NA	TRBV10-3	TRBJ2-1	TGTGCCATCAGTGAGTGGAGGCCTAGCTCCTACAATGAGCAGTTCTTC	CAISEWRPSSYNEQFF
few	NA	TRBV20-1	TRBJ1-5	TGCAGTGCTAGAGGGGACCACAATCAGCCCCAGCATTTT	CSARGDHNQPQHF
few	NA	TRBV4-1	TRBJ2-7	TGCGCCAGCAGCCAAGAAGGGAGAGGGGGCTACGAGCAGTACTTC	CASSQEGRGGYEQYF